This is a list of T cell receptor beta chains from one sample in a study of T-cell memory formation after mild COVID-19. TCRdb independently ran MiXCR on the 5' RACE reads; one entry per CDR3 protein. Of a few hundred thousand distinct CDR3 sequences in the sample, roughly 15% were seen once. Sequencing used PBMCs or a T cell subset sorted from them (not recorded which). These TCRs come from a man aged 18 to 30 who had mild COVID-19 (a few samples of this study predate the infection). Cell type and time point are not known. Both conserved end residues are part of each CDR3. The D gene is left open where the match is weak. Clone size, where shown, is once, few, many, or a class for clones that have expanded.

clone_size	v_call	d_call	j_call	cdr3_aa	cdr3_nt
few	TRBV4-2	-	TRBJ2-3	CASSQERLPTDTQYF	TGTGCCAGCAGCCAAGAAAGACTGCCCACAGATACGCAGTATTTT
-	TRBV10-3	-	TRBJ2-5	CAMGLPETQYF	TGTGCCATGGGTCTCCCGGAGACCCAGTACTTC
-	TRBV18	-	TRBJ2-7	CASSPLARGGEQYF	TGTGCCAGCTCACCATTGGCCAGGGGAGGCGAGCAGTACTTC
few	TRBV4-1	-	TRBJ1-2	CASSQVGRAFNYGYTF	TGCGCCAGCAGCCAAGTAGGGCGGGCTTTTAACTATGGCTACACCTTC
few	TRBV6-6	-	TRBJ2-1	CASSYPKSGPAYNEQFF	TGTGCCAGCAGTTACCCCAAGTCGGGTCCCGCCTACAATGAGCAGTTCTTC
few	TRBV29-1	-	TRBJ2-5	CSVEPGADRTQYF	TGCAGCGTTGAACCAGGGGCGGACAGGACCCAGTACTTC
few	TRBV5-5	-	TRBJ1-5	CASSLSLINQPQHF	TGTGCCAGCAGCTTGAGCCTGATCAATCAGCCCCAGCATTTT
few	TRBV10-2	-	TRBJ1-2	CASSGIQGFDGYTF	TGCGCCAGCAGTGGAATACAGGGATTTGATGGCTACACCTTC
few	TRBV6-5	-	TRBJ1-2	CASSYKGRSYGGYTF	TGTGCCAGCAGTTACAAGGGTCGTAGTTATGGTGGCTACACCTTC
few	TRBV5-1	TRBD2	TRBJ2-2	CASGLAVNTGELFF	TGCGCCAGCGGGCTAGCGGTTAACACCGGGGAGCTGTTTTTT
-	TRBV27	TRBD2	TRBJ2-3	CASSLSGLAGYTDTQYF	TGTGCCAGCAGTTTATCGGGACTAGCGGGGTACACAGATACGCAGTATTTT
-	TRBV12-5	TRBD1	TRBJ2-7	CASGLEDRVMHEQYF	TGTGCTAGTGGTTTGGAGGACAGGGTCATGCACGAGCAGTACTTC
-	TRBV7-9	-	TRBJ1-5	CASSLSPNQPQHF	TGTGCCAGCAGCTTGAGCCCAAATCAGCCCCAGCATTTT
-	TRBV7-3	-	TRBJ1-1	CASSLQVSSTEAFF	TGTGCCAGCAGCTTACAGGTTTCGAGCACTGAAGCTTTCTTT
few	TRBV2	TRBD1	TRBJ1-5	CASGGTGGINQPQHF	TGTGCCAGCGGGGGGACAGGGGGAATCAATCAGCCCCAGCATTTT
few	TRBV4-1	-	TRBJ2-1	CASSPASPTIDEQFF	TGCGCCAGCAGCCCAGCTAGCCCCACAATCGATGAGCAGTTCTTC
-	TRBV7-6	TRBD2	TRBJ2-3	CASSSRTSGGMAQYF	TGTGCCAGCAGCTCCAGGACTAGCGGGGGAATGGCGCAGTATTTT